The clone carrying this TCR beta chain was seen only once. Its matching antigen is unknown. Researchers ran the PCR with 60 Vbeta and 13 Jbeta primers. Assay: immunoSEQ multiplex PCR; the TCRdb copy retains only in-frame clones and omits some. The profile shows 120,000 to 150,000 clones, 70% to 85% of them singletons. This record belongs to a study of cytomegalovirus exposure and HLA in healthy donors. Study as a whole: Earlier sequencing of some 190 million T cells yielded around 100 million unique TCR beta sequences. Most donors, 81% of 398 genotyped, fell in the Caucasian-associated ancestry cluster.

Whole-study results and caveats: Investigators reported about 160 TCR beta chains as tied to cytomegalovirus. Some V segments (TRBV6-2 and TRBV6-3 among them) were excluded as indistinguishable.

Germline CDR1 is LNHNV and CDR2 is YYDKDF (reference sequence). Trimming took 3 bases from V and 0 from J, leaving 6 bases between them. The CDR3 loop spans 15 amino acids. This clonotype originated in a male donor in good health and CMV-seronegative. The rearrangement links TRBV15 to TRBJ2-6; D possibly corresponds to TRBD1 (5 bases). Material: PBMCs. In DNA, the CDR3 is TGTGCCACCAGCAGCAGGGACTCTGGGGCCAACGTCCTGACTTTC. Residues: CATSSRDSGANVLTF.